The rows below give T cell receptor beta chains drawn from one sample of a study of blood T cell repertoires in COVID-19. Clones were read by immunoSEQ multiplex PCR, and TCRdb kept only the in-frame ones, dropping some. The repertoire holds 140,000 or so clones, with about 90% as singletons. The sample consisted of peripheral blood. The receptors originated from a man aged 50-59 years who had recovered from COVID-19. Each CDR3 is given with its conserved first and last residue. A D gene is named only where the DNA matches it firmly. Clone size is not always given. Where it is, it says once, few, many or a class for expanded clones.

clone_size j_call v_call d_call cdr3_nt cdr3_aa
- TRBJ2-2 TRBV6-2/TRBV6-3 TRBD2 TGTGCCAGCAGTTACCTAGCGGGGCCTGACCACACCGGGGAGCTGTTTTTT CASSYLAGPDHTGELFF
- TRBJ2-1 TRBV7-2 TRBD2 TGTGCCAGCAGCCAACTAGCGGGGGGGCCTTATGAGCAGTTCTTC CASSQLAGGPYEQFF
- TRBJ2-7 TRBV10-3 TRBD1 TGTGCCATCAGTGCCGCAGGCAGGGGGCCGGTCGAGCAGTACTTC CAISAAGRGPVEQYF
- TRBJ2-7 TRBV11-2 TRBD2 TGTGCCAGCAGCTTAGTTGCCGGGACTAGCGATCGTTACGAGCAGTACTTC CASSLVAGTSDRYEQYF
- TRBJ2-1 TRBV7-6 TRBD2 TGTGCCAGCAGCTCTAGCGGGGTTACAAGCTCCTACAATGAGCAGTTCTTC CASSSSGVTSSYNEQFF
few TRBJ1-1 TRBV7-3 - TGTGCCAGCAGCGATACAGGAACCATAGCTGAAGCTTTCTTT CASSDTGTIAEAFF
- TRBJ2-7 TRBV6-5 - TGTGCCAGCAGTTACCGCCGTCAGGGCCCCTACGAGCAGTACTTC CASSYRRQGPYEQYF
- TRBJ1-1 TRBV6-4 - TGTGCCAGCAGTGACGGGGGCAGGGCTTTCTTT CASSDGGRAFF
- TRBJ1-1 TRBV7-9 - TGTGCCAGCAGCTTAGCCCGGGGTTTTGAACGGAGGGGCACTGAAGCTTTCTTT CASSLARGFERRGTEAFF
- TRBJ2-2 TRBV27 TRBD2 TGTGCCAGCAGTTTATTGTTCGTGGCGGGGGGGCGCGCCGGGGAGCTGTTTTTT CASSLLFVAGGRAGELFF
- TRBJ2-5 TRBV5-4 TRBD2 TGTGCCTCGGGACTAGCGGGGCAAGAGACCCAGTACTTC CASGLAGQETQYF
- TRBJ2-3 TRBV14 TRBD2 TGTGCCAGCAGCCAAGTCCTCGGGACTAGCGGGGGGATCTCAGATACGCAGTATTTT CASSQVLGTSGGISDTQYF
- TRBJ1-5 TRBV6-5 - TGTGCCAGCACCGGATTAAGAGCGGTTAATCAGCCCCAGCATTTT CASTGLRAVNQPQHF
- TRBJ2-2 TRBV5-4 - TGTGCCAGCAGCTTGGAGCGGAACACCGGGGAGCTGTTTTTT CASSLERNTGELFF
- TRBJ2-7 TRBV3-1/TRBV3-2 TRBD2 TGTGCCAGCAGCCCCAGCGGGGTCGGACTCGAGCAGTACTTC CASSPSGVGLEQYF
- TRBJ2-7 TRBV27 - TGTGCCAGCAGCATCACACAGGGTGGCCACGAGCAGTACTTC CASSITQGGHEQYF
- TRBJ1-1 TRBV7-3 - TGTGCCAGCAGCCGGGATGGACGGCTAGACACTGAAGCTTTCTTT CASSRDGRLDTEAFF
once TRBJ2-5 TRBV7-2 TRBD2 TGTGCCAGCAGCGCCAGCGGGGGGGCCTCGGGGACCCAGTACTTC CASSASGGASGTQYF
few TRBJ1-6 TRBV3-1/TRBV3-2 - TGTGCCAGCAGCCTAACCTTAGGGGGTTTCTCACCCCTCCACTTT CASSLTLGGFSPLHF
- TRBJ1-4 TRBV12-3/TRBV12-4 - TGTGCCAGCAGCGGAATACAGGGCGAAAAACTGTTTTTT CASSGIQGEKLFF
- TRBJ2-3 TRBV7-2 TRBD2 TGTGCCAGCAGCTTAGTGCGGGGGGCCAACACAGATACGCAGTATTTT CASSLVRGANTDTQYF
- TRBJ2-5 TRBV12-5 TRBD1 TGTGCTAGTGGTTTGGGAGGACAGGGGTCCTCCCAAGAGACCCAGTACTTC CASGLGGQGSSQETQYF
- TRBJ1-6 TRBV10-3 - TGTGCCATCAGGGGAGGAGGGTACAATTCACCCCTCCACTTT CAIRGGGYNSPLHF
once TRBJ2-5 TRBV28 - TGTGCCAGCAGTTTCTTGGGGACAAACGTCGGACAAGAGACCCAGTACTTC CASSFLGTNVGQETQYF